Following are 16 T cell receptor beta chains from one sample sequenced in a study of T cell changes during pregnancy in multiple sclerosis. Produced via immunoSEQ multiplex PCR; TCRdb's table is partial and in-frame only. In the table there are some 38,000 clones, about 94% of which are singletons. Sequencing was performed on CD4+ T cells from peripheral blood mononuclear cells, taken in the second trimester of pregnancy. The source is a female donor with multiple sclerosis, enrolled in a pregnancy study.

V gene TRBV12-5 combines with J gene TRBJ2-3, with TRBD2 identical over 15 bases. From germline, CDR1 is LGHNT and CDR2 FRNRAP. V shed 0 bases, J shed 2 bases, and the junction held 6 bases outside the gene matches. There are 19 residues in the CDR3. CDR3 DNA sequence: TGTGCTAGTGGTTTGGTACCAGGGACTAGCGGGAGGACCACAGATACGCAGTATTTT. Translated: CASGLVPGTSGRTTDTQYF.

The CDR3 loop is CASSESSGPINEQFF. The CDR3 DNA reads as TGTGCCAGCAGTGAATCGTCAGGCCCGATCAATGAGCAGTTCTTC. The V and J genes are TRBV6-1 and TRBJ2-1; D not resolved. This CDR3 contains 15 residues. V was shortened by 2 bases and J by 6 bases, with 14 bases between the two germline ends. CDR1 is MNHNS and CDR2 is SASEGT in the germline V gene.

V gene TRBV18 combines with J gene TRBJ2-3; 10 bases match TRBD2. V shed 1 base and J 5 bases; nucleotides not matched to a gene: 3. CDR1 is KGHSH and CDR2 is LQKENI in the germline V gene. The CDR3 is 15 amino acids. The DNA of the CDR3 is TGTGCCAGCTCACCACTAGCGGGGGGCCTAGATACGCAGTATTTT. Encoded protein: CASSPLAGGLDTQYF.

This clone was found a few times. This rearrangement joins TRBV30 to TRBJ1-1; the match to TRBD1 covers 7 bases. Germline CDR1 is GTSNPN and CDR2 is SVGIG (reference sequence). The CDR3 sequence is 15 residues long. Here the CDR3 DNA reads TGTGTCTTGGTCGGGACAGCAAGGGGGAACACTGAAGCTTTCTTT. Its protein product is CVLVGTARGNTEAFF.

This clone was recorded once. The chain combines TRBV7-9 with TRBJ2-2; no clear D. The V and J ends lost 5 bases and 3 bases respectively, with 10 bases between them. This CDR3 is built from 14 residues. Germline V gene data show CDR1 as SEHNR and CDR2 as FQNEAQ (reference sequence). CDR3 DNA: TGTGCCAGCAGCCCCTTGAGTTACACCGGGGAGCTGTTTTTT. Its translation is CASSPLSYTGELFF.

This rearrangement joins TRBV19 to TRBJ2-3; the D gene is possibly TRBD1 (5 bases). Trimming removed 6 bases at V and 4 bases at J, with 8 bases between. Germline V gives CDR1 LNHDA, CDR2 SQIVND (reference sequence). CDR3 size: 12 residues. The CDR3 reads CASSQGSDTQYF. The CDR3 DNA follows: TGTGCCAGTAGCCAGGGTTCAGATACGCAGTATTTT. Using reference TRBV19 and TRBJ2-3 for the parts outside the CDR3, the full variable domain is DGGITQSPKYLFRKEGQNVTLSCEQNLNHDAMYWYRQDPGQGLRLIYYSQIVNDFQKGDIAEGYSVSREKKESFPLTVTSAQKNPTAFYLCASSQGSDTQYFGPGTRLTVL.

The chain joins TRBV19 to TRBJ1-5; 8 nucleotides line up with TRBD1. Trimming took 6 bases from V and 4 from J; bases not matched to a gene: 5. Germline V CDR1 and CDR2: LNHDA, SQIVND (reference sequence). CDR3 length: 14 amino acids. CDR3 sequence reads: CASRTGAINQPQHF. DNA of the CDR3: TGTGCCAGTAGGACAGGGGCAATTAATCAGCCCCAGCATTTT.

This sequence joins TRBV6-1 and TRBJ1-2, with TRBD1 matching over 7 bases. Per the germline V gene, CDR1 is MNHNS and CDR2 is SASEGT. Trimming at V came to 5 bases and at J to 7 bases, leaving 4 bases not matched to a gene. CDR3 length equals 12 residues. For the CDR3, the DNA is TGTGCCAGCAGTTCTGACAGGGTTGGCTACACCTTC. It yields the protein CASSSDRVGYTF.

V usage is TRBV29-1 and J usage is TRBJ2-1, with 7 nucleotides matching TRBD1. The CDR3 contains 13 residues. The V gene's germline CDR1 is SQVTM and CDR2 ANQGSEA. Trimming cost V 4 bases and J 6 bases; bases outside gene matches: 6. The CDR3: CSVAGQATNEQFF. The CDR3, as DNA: TGCAGCGTTGCAGGACAGGCTACCAATGAGCAGTTCTTC.

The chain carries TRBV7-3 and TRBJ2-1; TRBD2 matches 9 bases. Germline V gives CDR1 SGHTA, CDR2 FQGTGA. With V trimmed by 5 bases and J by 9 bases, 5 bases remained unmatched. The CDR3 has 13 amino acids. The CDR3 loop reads CASSDRRGGEQFF. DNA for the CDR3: TGTGCCAGCAGCGACCGGCGGGGGGGTGAGCAGTTCTTC.

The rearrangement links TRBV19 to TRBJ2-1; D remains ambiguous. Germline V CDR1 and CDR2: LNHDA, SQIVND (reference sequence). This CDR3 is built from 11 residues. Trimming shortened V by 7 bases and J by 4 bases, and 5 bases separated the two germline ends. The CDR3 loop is CASTRYNEQFF. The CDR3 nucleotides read TGTGCCAGTACACGGTACAATGAGCAGTTCTTC.

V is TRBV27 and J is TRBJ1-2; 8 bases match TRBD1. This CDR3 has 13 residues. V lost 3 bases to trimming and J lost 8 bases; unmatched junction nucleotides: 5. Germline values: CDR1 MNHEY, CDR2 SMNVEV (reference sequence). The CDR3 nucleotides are TGTGCCAGCAGTTTCCAGGGGGCGGGAGGCTACACCTTC. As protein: CASSFQGAGGYTF.

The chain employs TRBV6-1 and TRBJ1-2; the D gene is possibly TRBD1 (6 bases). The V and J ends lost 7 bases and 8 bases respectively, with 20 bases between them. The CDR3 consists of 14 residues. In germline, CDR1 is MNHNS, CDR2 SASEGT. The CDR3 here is CASTRTANLSGYTF. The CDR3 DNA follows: TGTGCCAGCACCCGGACAGCCAACCTGTCGGGCTACACCTTC.

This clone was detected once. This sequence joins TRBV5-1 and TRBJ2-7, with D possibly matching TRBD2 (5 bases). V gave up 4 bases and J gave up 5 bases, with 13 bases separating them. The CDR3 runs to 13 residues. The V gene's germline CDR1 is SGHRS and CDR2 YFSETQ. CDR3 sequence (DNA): TGCGCCAGCAGCGAGGCGGACGGGAACGAGCAGTACTTC. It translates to CASSEADGNEQYF.

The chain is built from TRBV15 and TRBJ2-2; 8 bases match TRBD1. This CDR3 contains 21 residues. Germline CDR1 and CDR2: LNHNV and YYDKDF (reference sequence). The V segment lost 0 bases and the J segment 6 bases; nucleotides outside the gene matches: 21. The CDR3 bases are TGTGCCACCAGCAGAGATCGACAGGGGACGTTCGCGAACAAACCCCCCGGGGAGCTGTTTTTT. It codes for CATSRDRQGTFANKPPGELFF.

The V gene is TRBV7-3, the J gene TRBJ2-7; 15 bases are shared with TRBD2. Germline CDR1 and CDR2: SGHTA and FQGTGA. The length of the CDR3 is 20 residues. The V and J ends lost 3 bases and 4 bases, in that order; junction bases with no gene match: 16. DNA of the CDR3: TGTGCCAGCAGCTTTCTTCCGGAAGGGACTAGCGGGAGGCTCCCTTACGAGCAGTACTTC. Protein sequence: CASSFLPEGTSGRLPYEQYF.